The 21 T cell receptor beta chains listed next were all sequenced from one sample in a study of blood T cell repertoires in COVID-19. Produced via immunoSEQ multiplex PCR; TCRdb's table is partial and in-frame only. The repertoire holds about 120,000 clones, 90% seen once, with 1.8% in the top ten. Sequences were obtained from peripheral blood. Source of these receptors: a human donor with active COVID-19. The donor label of this sample is uncertain.

This clone was detected only once. The V call is TRBV2, the J call TRBJ2-1, with 9 bases that match TRBD1. This CDR3 is built from 17 residues. Germline CDR1 is SNHLY and CDR2 is FYNNEI. J gave up 4 bases and V 2 bases, and 9 bases lay outside the gene matches. CDR3 region: CASSEPLRQGGYNEQFF. CDR3 coding DNA: TGTGCCAGCAGTGAACCCCTAAGACAGGGGGGGTACAATGAGCAGTTCTTC.

The chain is built from TRBV6-5 and TRBJ1-6; tentative D call: TRBD1 (5 bases). There are 13 residues in the CDR3. The V end was cut by 7 bases, the J end by 9 bases, with 13 bases between. Germline loops: CDR1 MNHEY, CDR2 SVGAGI. Written as DNA, the CDR3 is TGTGCCAGCAAAGCCCCTAGGGGTTCACCCCTCCACTTT. It translates to CASKAPRGSPLHF.

The CDR3 bases are TGTGCCAGCAGCTTCTCCGGGTCGAATGAGCAGTTCTTC. It specifies CASSFSGSNEQFF. The chain couples TRBV7-3 to TRBJ2-1; D remains ambiguous. Germline CDR1 reads SGHTA; CDR2 reads FQGTGA. Trimming stripped 3 bases from V and 7 bases from J, with 10 bases between. This CDR3 is built from 13 residues. The full variable domain, its missing parts supplied by reference TRBV7-3 and TRBJ2-1, is GAGVSQTPSNKVTEKGKYVELRCDPISGHTALYWYRQSLGQGPEFLIYFQGTGAADDSGLPNDRFFAVRPEGSVSTLKIQRTERGDSAVYLCASSFSGSNEQFFGPGTRLTVL.

V gene TRBV5-6 combines with J gene TRBJ1-2, with 7 bases identical to TRBD1. V lost 4 bases, J lost 0 bases, and 9 bases stayed unmatched. The CDR3 totals 16 residues. CDR1 is SGHDT, CDR2 YYEEEE, per germline. The CDR3 sequence: CASSGPGQTANYGYTF. Written as DNA, the CDR3 is TGTGCCAGCAGCGGGCCGGGACAGACAGCTAACTATGGCTACACCTTC.

CDR3 nucleotides: TGTGCCAGCAGCTTCGATGGGGGCTTTGACACTGAAGCTTTCTTT. As protein: CASSFDGGFDTEAFF. The V gene is TRBV11-1, the J gene TRBJ1-1, with a tentative D call TRBD1 (6 bases). The germline V gene has CDR1 SGHAT and CDR2 FQDESV (reference sequence). The V and J ends lost 3 bases and 3 bases respectively, with 14 bases between them. The CDR3 covers 15 residues.

The chain joins TRBV24-1 to TRBJ1-1, with 9 bases identical to TRBD1. The germline gives CDR1 KGHDR, CDR2 SFDVKD. This CDR3 contains 14 residues. V lost 5 bases to trimming and J lost 11 bases; unmatched junction nucleotides: 11. CDR3 region: CATSAPGQGMGAFF. DNA of the CDR3: TGTGCCACCAGTGCCCCGGGACAGGGTATGGGGGCTTTCTTT.

The CDR3 nucleotides are TGTGCCAGCTCACAAACACAGACTGGACAGGGAACCGACACTGAAGCTTTCTTT. It specifies CASSQTQTGQGTDTEAFF. The rearrangement links TRBV18 to TRBJ1-1; 8 positions match TRBD1. V dropped 4 bases and J dropped 3; count of bases not matched to a gene: 16. This CDR3 spans 18 amino acids. Germline V lookup: CDR1 KGHSH, CDR2 LQKENI.

CDR3 sequence: CASSPLGGSGANVLTF. CDR3 DNA: TGTGCCAGCAGCCCCCTCGGGGGGTCTGGGGCCAACGTCCTGACTTTC. This chain links TRBV4-2 with TRBJ2-6; TRBD2 aligns across 7 bases. Germline lookup yields CDR1 LGHNA and CDR2 YNFKEQ. The junction had 4 bases not matched to a gene; V was cut back by 4 bases and J by 1 base. The CDR3 consists of 16 residues.

This clone was counted once. This chain joins TRBV6-4 and TRBJ2-6; perhaps TRBD1 as D (6 bases). V was shortened by 4 bases and J by 3 bases, with 10 bases between the two germline ends. The CDR3 is made up of 15 amino acids. The germline V gene encodes CDR1 MRHNA and CDR2 SNTAGT. The CDR3 sequence: CASSVQGFGANVLTF. CDR3 sequence (DNA): TGTGCCAGCAGTGTTCAGGGGTTTGGGGCCAACGTCCTGACTTTC.

This sequence joins TRBV24-1 and TRBJ2-1; 7 bases agree with TRBD2. The J segment lost 9 bases and the V segment lost 1 base, leaving 14 bases of the junction unmatched. CDR3 length: 17 residues. Germline lookup yields CDR1 KGHDR and CDR2 SFDVKD. The CDR3 reads CATSDLVASRGEPEQFF. The CDR3 nucleotides are TGTGCCACCAGTGATTTAGTAGCCAGCCGGGGGGAACCTGAGCAGTTCTTC.

This chain links TRBV7-2 with TRBJ2-5, with D possibly TRBD1 on 5 matching bases. Trimming cost V 1 base and J 1 base, with 10 bases left between them. CDR1 is SGHTA and CDR2 is FQGNSA in the germline V gene. The CDR3 has 15 residues. The CDR3 loop reads CASSLVKGLQETQYF. The CDR3 DNA reads TGTGCCAGCAGCTTAGTCAAGGGGCTCCAAGAGACCCAGTACTTC.

J is TRBJ1-1 and V is TRBV5-5; a possible D gene is TRBD1 (5 bases). Germline CDR1 SGHKS, CDR2 YYEKEE (reference sequence). This CDR3 is 16 amino acids long. Trimming cost V 2 bases and J 2 bases, with 16 bases left between them. CDR3 residues: CASSFMQGEGNTEAFF. The CDR3 DNA reads as TGTGCCAGCAGCTTTATGCAGGGTGAAGGAAACACTGAAGCTTTCTTT.

The count of this clone is one. This chain connects TRBV27 to TRBJ1-2; TRBD1 matches 9 bases. After removal of 6 bases from V and 3 bases from J, the junction contained 11 bases not matched to a gene. The CDR3 runs to 16 residues. Germline-derived CDR1 and CDR2 are MNHEY and SMNVEV (reference sequence). CDR3 nucleotide sequence: TGTGCCAGCAGCCGGTATCCGGGACAGGGCTACTATGGCTACACCTTC. This gives the protein CASSRYPGQGYYGYTF.

J is TRBJ1-2 and V is TRBV10-3; D is uncertain. V gave up 3 bases and J gave up 8 bases, with 13 bases separating them. Germline lookup yields CDR1 ENHRY and CDR2 SYGVKD. The CDR3 has 13 amino acids. The CDR3 protein is CAISDWQEGGYTF. The CDR3 DNA reads as TGTGCCATCAGTGATTGGCAGGAAGGAGGCTACACCTTC.

This clone was seen a few times. The chain couples TRBV2 to TRBJ1-4, with D unclear. V lost 8 bases and J lost 4, with 11 bases in between. Per germline, CDR1 SNHLY and CDR2 FYNNEI. The length of the CDR3 is 13 residues. In DNA form, the CDR3 reads TGTGCCAGCGGTAAAGGGCTTAATGAAAAACTGTTTTTT. Its protein product is CASGKGLNEKLFF.

The count of this clone is one. J is TRBJ2-7 and V is TRBV9; 7 positions agree with TRBD2. CDR1 is SGDLS, CDR2 YYNGEE, per germline. The CDR3 spans 15 residues. The V segment lost 0 bases and the J segment 1 base; nucleotides outside the gene matches: 4. CDR3 residues: CASSVAPAGSYEQYF. CDR3 coding DNA: TGTGCCAGCAGCGTAGCTCCAGCGGGGTCCTACGAGCAGTACTTC.

This chain uses TRBV5-1 with TRBJ2-7; 10 bases fit TRBD1. The CDR3 is 19 amino acids. Germline V CDR1 and CDR2: SGHRS, YFSETQ. Unmatched junction bases numbered 17, after V lost 4 bases and J lost 1 base. The CDR3 DNA follows: TGCGCCAGCAGCATCGGGCCGACAGGGGGCGCTGGGCTATCCTACGAGCAGTACTTC. It encodes CASSIGPTGGAGLSYEQYF. Drawing the rest from reference TRBV5-1 and TRBJ2-7, the complete variable domain is KAGVTQTPRYLIKTRGQQVTLSCSPISGHRSVSWYQQTPGQGLQFLFEYFSETQRNKGNFPGRFSGRQFSNSRSEMNVSTLELGDSALYLCASSIGPTGGAGLSYEQYFGPGTRLTVT.

The chain joins TRBV6-6 to TRBJ1-5; TRBD1 matches 8 bases. This CDR3 is 14 amino acids long. The germline V gene encodes CDR1 MNHNY and CDR2 SVGAGI (reference sequence). J lost 6 bases, V lost 6 bases, and 7 bases had no gene match. The CDR3 spells CASSGQGYSQPQHF. The CDR3 DNA reads as TGTGCCAGCAGCGGACAGGGTTATTCTCAGCCCCAGCATTTT.

The J gene is TRBJ2-1, the V gene TRBV3-1 (or the pseudogene TRBV3-2); 8 bases fit TRBD2. Germline V CDR1 and CDR2: LGHDT, YNNKEL (reference sequence). The CDR3 has 17 amino acids. The J segment lost 6 bases and the V segment lost 1 base, leaving 11 bases of the junction unmatched. CDR3 residues: CASSQAPGLGPGNEQFF. The CDR3 DNA reads as TGTGCCAGCAGCCAAGCGCCGGGACTAGGTCCGGGCAATGAGCAGTTCTTC.

V gene TRBV5-1 combines with J gene TRBJ2-1; D perhaps matches TRBD2 (6 bases). Germline CDR1 SGHRS, CDR2 YFSETQ. The V end lost 0 bases, the J end lost 8 bases, and 15 bases lay between the germline ends. This CDR3 region has 15 residues. In DNA form, the CDR3 reads TGCGCCAGCAGCTTGGCCCCAGGGAGGCTGGATGAGCAGTTCTTC. Its protein is CASSLAPGRLDEQFF.

This CDR3 reads CASSTRAGAAEKLFF. The CDR3, as DNA: TGTGCCAGCAGCACCCGAGCGGGGGCGGCTGAAAAACTGTTTTTT. This rearrangement joins TRBV7-9 to TRBJ1-4, with D possibly being TRBD1 (6 bases). The CDR3 loop spans 15 amino acids. Germline CDR1 and CDR2: SEHNR and FQNEAQ (reference sequence). The germline V and J ends were trimmed by 5 bases and 7 bases, with 17 bases remaining between them.